This TCR beta chain came from a study of OX40 agonist ivuxolimab in advanced cancers. For the study at large: Hepatocellular carcinoma, melanoma, renal cell or head and neck cancer affected the dose-escalation patients.

As regards this clone: Antigen specificity is unknown.

Some clones are missing from TCRdb's copy, which holds only in-frame ones; the method was immunoSEQ multiplex PCR. The sample lists 95,000 to 100,000 clones; roughly 87% were seen once. Germline-derived CDR1 and CDR2 are MNHNS and SASEGT. V lost 4 bases to trimming and J lost 6 bases; unmatched junction nucleotides: 15. The CDR3 length is 17 residues. Study outcomes and limitations: Dose levels from 0.1 to 3.0 mg/kg saw CD4+ and CD8+ blood T cells expand clonally by week 6.

The chain recombines TRBV6-1 with TRBJ2-1; 7 nucleotides match TRBD2. This specimen was CD4+ or CD8+ T cells sorted from blood, taken in a trial of the OX40 agonist ivuxolimab. This clonotype originated in an adult with an advanced solid tumor such as melanoma, head and neck, liver or kidney cancer. The CDR3 bases are TGTGCCAGCAGTGCCAGGACTGGTAGCGGGCGACGCAATGAGCAGTTCTTC. This sequence encodes CASSARTGSGRRNEQFF.